The rows below give T cell receptor beta chains drawn from one sample of a study of T-cell reconstitution after alpha-beta-depleted transplantation in children. TCRdb re-called the PCR reads with MiXCR, one entry per CDR3 protein. The sample shows fewer than 700,000 distinct CDR3 sequences, about an eighth of them seen only once. This material consisted of PBMCs, mostly from graft donor cells, taken 360 days after TCRalphabeta/CD19-depleted stem cell transplant. These receptor sequences come from a male patient younger than 18 who had a stem cell transplant for acute myeloid leukemia, so the T cells may come from the graft donor. CDR3s include the opening cysteine and the closing phenylalanine or tryptophan.

cdr3_length j_call v_call cdr3_aa
15 TRBJ2-2 TRBV7-2 CASSLGGGHSGELFF
15 TRBJ1-1 TRBV7-9 CASRGTRAGNTEAFF
13 TRBJ2-2 TRBV29-1 CSVDGRDTGELFF
14 TRBJ2-3 TRBV5-1 CASSLDRETDTQYF
11 TRBJ1-1 TRBV20-1 CSARKNTEAFF
11 TRBJ2-7 TRBV6-2/TRBV6-3 CASRAGVEQYF
13 TRBJ2-7 TRBV9 CASSEGLGYEQYF
16 TRBJ2-1 TRBV20-1 CSARDLAGTTYNEQFF
15 TRBJ2-2 TRBV20-1 CSAHGGGWGTGELFF
15 TRBJ2-2 TRBV28 CASSSYRERAGELFF
13 TRBJ2-7 TRBV28 CASSFPDSYEQYF
15 TRBJ2-7 TRBV25-1 CASSDDRGTNYEQYF
12 TRBJ2-1 TRBV14 CASSLKLNEQFF
11 TRBJ2-7 TRBV20-1 CSGASVYEQYF
15 TRBJ1-4 TRBV15 CATSRDRGDNEKLFF
12 TRBJ1-1 TRBV29-1 CSYSERGTEAFF
11 TRBJ2-7 TRBV5-1 CASSLLHEQYF
15 TRBJ2-7 TRBV6-1 CASRHHLSGGYEQYF
16 TRBJ2-3 TRBV9 CASSVAEGVGTDTQYF
18 TRBJ2-3 TRBV14 CASSQDNSLAGFTDTQYF
16 TRBJ2-1 TRBV4-3 CASSQGPGPSYNEQFF
15 TRBJ2-5 TRBV9 CASSAGWGSRETQYF
16 TRBJ2-5 TRBV20-1 CSAGRNYRDWGETQYF
13 TRBJ2-7 TRBV29-1 CSAAAGATYEQYF